Here is one T cell receptor beta chain with its context. This sample is part of a study of blood T cell repertoires in COVID-19. Study summary: Acute and convalescent COVID-19 specimens originated in the United States, Italy and Spain. T cells, B-cell-depleted T cells, or PBMCs provided the cDNA or gDNA that served as material.

Germline values: CDR1 SEHNR, CDR2 FQNEAQ (reference sequence). The CDR3 is made up of 13 amino acids. Trimming cost V 2 bases and J 6 bases, with 10 bases left between them. Study processing details: Amplification from reference gene primers served as the basis for estimated nucleated cell counts. Assay used: immunoSEQ multiplex PCR; TCRdb lists only in-frame clones, some missing. V, J and clone size were drawn from that table, and D and trimming were deduced from the DNA. The sample contains approximately 230,000 clones, 85% to 90% of which appear only once. Participants were aged roughly 18 to 90 years, lived in around 25 US areas, and enrolled virtually.

The rearrangement joins TRBV7-9 to TRBJ1-2, with D perhaps TRBD1 (5 bases). The sequence came from a man between 35 and 55 years old who had recovered from COVID-19. Source material: PBMCs or T cells enriched from blood (not recorded which). CDR3 bases: TGTGCCAGCAGCTTACAGGGAACCCATGGCTACACCTTC. This gives the protein CASSLQGTHGYTF.